This entry features one T cell receptor beta chain sequence. The antigen is undetermined. CD45RO-negative cells were positively selected for CCR7, leaving out terminally differentiated effector memory CD45RA+ cells. This specimen belongs to a study of shared clonotypes between healthy human individuals. TCRdb keeps only in-frame clones here, not all; method: immunoSEQ multiplex PCR. The sample yields over 750,000 clones, around 96% seen once. Study-level findings and limits: Memory subsets had estimated richness that was generally smaller than that of naive subsets.

Source material: naive CD8+ T cells sorted from blood. The sequence derives from a man under 40 in good health.

The CDR3 DNA reads TGTGCCACCAGCAGAGATAGGCTCACAGGCACAGATACGCAGTATTTT. It translates to CATSRDRLTGTDTQYF. The rearrangement uses TRBV15 and TRBJ2-3; D not certain. The CDR3 has 16 amino acids. Germline CDR1 reads LNHNV; CDR2 reads YYDKDF (reference sequence). V was clipped by 0 bases and J by 1 base, with 11 bases between them.